The 17 T cell receptor beta chains presented below share a single source sample, sequenced in a study of OX40 agonist ivuxolimab in advanced cancers. Repertoires were generated with immunoSEQ multiplex PCR, while TCRdb's copy carries only in-frame clones and drops some. Here the sample spans approximately 52,000 clones, 70% to 80% being singletons. Source: CD4+ or CD8+ T cells sorted from blood, taken in a trial of the OX40 agonist ivuxolimab. The receptors derive from an adult with an advanced solid tumor such as melanoma, head and neck, liver or kidney cancer.

The chain joins TRBV12-5 to TRBJ2-7, with 14 bases aligning to TRBD2. Germline CDR1 reads LGHNT; CDR2 reads FRNRAP. CDR3 size: 17 residues. Trimming removed 4 bases from V and 0 bases from J; junction bases left unmatched: 5. The CDR3 DNA follows: TGTGCTAGTGGTTCCCAGGGGACTAGCGGGAGCTCCTACGAGCAGTACTTC. Its protein product is CASGSQGTSGSSYEQYF.

The J gene is TRBJ1-2, the V gene TRBV7-2; D possibly corresponds to TRBD1 (5 bases). Trimming took 3 bases from V and 8 from J, leaving 19 bases between them. Germline assignment: CDR1 SGHTA and CDR2 FQGNSA. The CDR3 is 15 amino acids. The CDR3 sequence: CASSFTVVGGGGYTF. In DNA form, the CDR3 reads TGTGCCAGCAGCTTTACGGTGGTGGGGGGTGGAGGCTACACCTTC.

As concerns this clone: The junction differs from germline at one of its ends, possibly a read error. The V gene is TRBV5-8, the J gene TRBJ1-1; D unclear. Germline V gives CDR1 SGHTS, CDR2 YDEGEE. CDR3 size: 11 residues. CDR3 sequence: CARSFAEKAFF. The CDR3 nucleotides read TGTGCCAGAAGCTTTGCGGAGAAAGCTTTCTTT.

This clone showed up just once. The CDR3 loop is CASSRGGNYGYTF. The DNA of the CDR3 is TGTGCCAGCAGTAGAGGGGGCAACTATGGCTACACCTTC. The J gene is TRBJ1-2, the V gene TRBV6-5, with TRBD1 matching over 7 bases. J gave up 2 bases and V 5 bases, and 2 bases lay outside the gene matches. The CDR3 spans 13 residues. In germline, CDR1 is MNHEY, CDR2 SVGAGI.

The rearrangement uses TRBV6-6 and TRBJ2-3; D is unresolved. Germline V gene sequence: CDR1 MNHNY, CDR2 SVGAGI (reference sequence). The V and J ends lost 10 bases and 3 bases respectively, with 11 bases between them. CDR3 length: 12 amino acids. In DNA form, the CDR3 reads TGTGCCACCTCCCCCCAGACAGATACGCAGTATTTT. Translating it yields CATSPQTDTQYF.

The genes are TRBV28 and TRBJ1-5; D is perhaps TRBD1 (6 bases). CDR1 MDHEN and CDR2 SYDVKM come from the germline V gene. The CDR3 covers 14 residues. V was cut by 7 bases and J by 1 base, with 11 bases left in between. CDR3 sequence reads: CASKWGASNQPQHF. Written as DNA, the CDR3 is TGTGCCAGCAAGTGGGGGGCGAGCAATCAGCCCCAGCATTTT. The variable domain in full, with the rest retrieved from reference TRBV28 and TRBJ1-5, is DVKVTQSSRYLVKRTGEKVFLECVQDMDHENMFWYRQDPGLGLRLIYFSYDVKMKEKGDIPEGYSVSREKKERFSLILESASTNQTSMYLCASKWGASNQPQHFGDGTRLSIL.

This chain joins TRBV7-6 and TRBJ2-3; unclear D gene. The CDR3 length is 12 residues. V shed 5 bases and J shed 0 bases, with 3 bases lying between them. Looked up from germline, CDR1 is SGHVS and CDR2 is FNYEAQ. For the CDR3, the DNA is TGTGCCAGCAGCACTAGCACAGATACGCAGTATTTT. Translating it yields CASSTSTDTQYF.

The V and J genes are TRBV28 and TRBJ1-5; TRBD1 aligns across 8 bases. This CDR3 contains 16 residues. The germline gives CDR1 MDHEN, CDR2 SYDVKM. After removal of 4 bases from V and 3 bases from J, the junction contained 8 bases not matched to a gene. The CDR3 bases are TGTGCCAGCAGTTACCGACAGGGGACGGCCAATCAGCCCCAGCATTTT. This gives the protein CASSYRQGTANQPQHF.

This chain connects TRBV6-5 to TRBJ2-7; TRBD2 agrees at 11 bases. This CDR3 is built from 15 residues. The germline gives CDR1 MNHEY, CDR2 SVGAGI. After removal of 8 bases from V and 7 bases from J, the junction contained 13 bases not matched to a gene. CDR3 region: CASGVVAGGPREQYF. Written as DNA, the CDR3 is TGTGCCAGCGGAGTGGTAGCGGGAGGGCCGAGGGAGCAGTACTTC.

V gene TRBV10-1 combines with J gene TRBJ2-1; D may be TRBD2 (6 bases). Trimming removed 3 bases from V and 1 base from J, with 7 bases in between. This CDR3 is built from 14 residues. CDR1 and CDR2 from the germline V gene are WNHNN and SYGVQD (reference sequence). CDR3 sequence reads: CASSDSGSYNEQFF. The CDR3 nucleotides read TGCGCCAGCAGTGATAGCGGATCCTACAATGAGCAGTTCTTC.

The rearrangement joins TRBV7-2 to TRBJ1-1; 9 bases line up with TRBD1. The junction had 6 bases not matched to a gene; V was cut back by 5 bases and J by 8 bases. This CDR3 spans 13 amino acids. CDR1 and CDR2 from the germline V gene are SGHTA and FQGNSA. CDR3 DNA: TGTGCCAGCAGCCTCGGGACAGGGACAGAAGCTTTCTTT. The encoded protein is CASSLGTGTEAFF.

The chain carries TRBV11-3 and TRBJ2-1; D is possibly TRBD1 or TRBD2 (5 bases each). CDR1 and CDR2 (germline): SGHNT, YENEEA. The ends were cut back, 5 bases at V and 3 bases at J, with 14 bases in the middle. The CDR3 consists of 15 residues. CDR3 sequence (DNA): TGTGCCAGCAGCCCAGGGTGGACTGGCTACAATGAGCAGTTCTTC. It translates to CASSPGWTGYNEQFF.

The CDR3 sequence is CASSLQGNTEAFF. The CDR3 DNA is TGTGCCAGCAGCCTTCAGGGGAACACTGAAGCTTTCTTT. This rearrangement joins TRBV5-5 to TRBJ1-1, with D tentatively TRBD1 (5 bases). Germline loops: CDR1 SGHKS, CDR2 YYEKEE (reference sequence). The CDR3 covers 13 residues. Trimming took 4 bases from V and 1 from J, leaving 8 bases between them.

The rearrangement uses TRBV4-3 and TRBJ1-2; 7 bases match TRBD1. V trimming: 1 base; J trimming: 4 bases; junction bases outside the gene matches: 9. This CDR3 spans 16 amino acids. The germline V gene encodes CDR1 LGHNA and CDR2 YSLEER. CDR3 coding DNA: TGCGCCAGCAGCCAAGTGCCGGGACAGTTCTCCTATGGCTACACCTTC. Amino acids: CASSQVPGQFSYGYTF.

The chain has TRBV6-1 and TRBJ2-7, with D possibly TRBD1 on 5 matching bases. The V end was cut by 5 bases, the J end by 2 bases, with 10 bases between. This CDR3 has 13 residues. Germline CDR1 and CDR2: MNHNS and SASEGT. This CDR3 reads CASSRQGTYEQYF. The CDR3 coding sequence is TGTGCCAGCAGTCGGCAGGGCACCTACGAGCAGTACTTC.

The chain has TRBV4-1 and TRBJ2-5, with 11 bases matching TRBD2. Germline V gene data show CDR1 as MGHRA and CDR2 as YSYEKL. The V gene end was trimmed by 2 bases and the J gene end by 4 bases; junction bases not matched to a gene: 9. The CDR3 has 17 amino acids. Here the CDR3 reads CASSQRVAGGTRETQYF. CDR3 DNA: TGCGCCAGCAGCCAAAGGGTAGCGGGGGGGACTAGAGAGACCCAGTACTTC.

V gene TRBV18 combines with J gene TRBJ1-1; D remains unclear. Trimming shortened V by 3 bases and J by 7 bases, and 9 bases separated the two germline ends. Germline-derived CDR1 and CDR2 are KGHSH and LQKENI. This CDR3 is 12 amino acids long. The chain's CDR3 is CASSPFNGEAFF. DNA of the CDR3: TGTGCCAGCTCACCTTTCAACGGTGAAGCTTTCTTT.